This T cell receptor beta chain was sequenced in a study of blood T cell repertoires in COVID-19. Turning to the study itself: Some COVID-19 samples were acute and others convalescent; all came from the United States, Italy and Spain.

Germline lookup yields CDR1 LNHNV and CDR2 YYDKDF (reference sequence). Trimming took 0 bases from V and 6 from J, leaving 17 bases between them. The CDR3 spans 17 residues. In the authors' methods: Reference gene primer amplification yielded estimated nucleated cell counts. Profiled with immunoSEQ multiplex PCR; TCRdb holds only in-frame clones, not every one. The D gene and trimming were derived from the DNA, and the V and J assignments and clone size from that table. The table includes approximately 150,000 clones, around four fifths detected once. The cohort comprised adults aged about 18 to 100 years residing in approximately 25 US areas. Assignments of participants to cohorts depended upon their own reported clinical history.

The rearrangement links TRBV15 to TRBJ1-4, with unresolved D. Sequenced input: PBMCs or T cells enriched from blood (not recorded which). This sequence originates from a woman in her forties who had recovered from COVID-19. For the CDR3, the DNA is TGTGCCACCAGCAGAGAATCCTACACGGGTTGGGATGAAAAACTGTTTTTT. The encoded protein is CATSRESYTGWDEKLFF.